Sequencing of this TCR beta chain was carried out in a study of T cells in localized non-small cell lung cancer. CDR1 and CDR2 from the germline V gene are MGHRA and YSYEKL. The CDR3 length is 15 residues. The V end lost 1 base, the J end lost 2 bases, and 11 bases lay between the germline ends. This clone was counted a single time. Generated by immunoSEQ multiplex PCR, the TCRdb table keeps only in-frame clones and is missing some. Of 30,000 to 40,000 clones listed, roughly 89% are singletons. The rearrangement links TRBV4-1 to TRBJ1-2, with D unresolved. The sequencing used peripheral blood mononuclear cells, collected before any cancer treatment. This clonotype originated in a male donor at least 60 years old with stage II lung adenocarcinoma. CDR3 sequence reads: CASSQVLDVNYGYTF. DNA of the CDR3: TGCGCCAGCAGCCAAGTGTTGGATGTGAACTATGGCTACACCTTC.